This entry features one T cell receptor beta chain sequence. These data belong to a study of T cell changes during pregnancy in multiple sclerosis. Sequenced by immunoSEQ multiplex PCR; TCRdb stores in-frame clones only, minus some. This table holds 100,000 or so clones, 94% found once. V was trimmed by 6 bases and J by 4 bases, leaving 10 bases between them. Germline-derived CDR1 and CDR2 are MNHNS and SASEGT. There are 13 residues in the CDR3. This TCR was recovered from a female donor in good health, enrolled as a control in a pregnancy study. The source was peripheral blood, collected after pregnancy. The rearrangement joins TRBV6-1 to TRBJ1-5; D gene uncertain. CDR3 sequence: CASRWAINQPQHF. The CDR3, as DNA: TGTGCCAGCAGATGGGCCATTAATCAGCCCCAGCATTTT.